This T cell receptor (beta chain) was recorded in a study of long-term antiretroviral therapy in people with HIV. The ends were cut back, 0 bases at V and 3 bases at J, with 8 bases in the middle. The germline V gene has CDR1 SGHDN and CDR2 FVKESK. The CDR3 runs to 14 residues. This clone was detected only a few times. Runs used v3.0 of the immunoSEQ assay and were done at survey level. Profiled with immunoSEQ multiplex PCR; TCRdb holds only in-frame clones, not every one. The sample lists tens of thousands of clones, around 83% occurring once. The sequencing used unsorted PBMCs, collected 0.4 years after starting antiretroviral therapy. The chain carries TRBV14 and TRBJ1-2; tentative D call: TRBD1 (5 bases). This sequence was found in a man aged 45-60 years with HIV. The CDR3 is CASSQDDRYYGYTF. CDR3 nucleotide sequence: TGTGCCAGCAGCCAAGATGACAGATACTATGGCTACACCTTC.